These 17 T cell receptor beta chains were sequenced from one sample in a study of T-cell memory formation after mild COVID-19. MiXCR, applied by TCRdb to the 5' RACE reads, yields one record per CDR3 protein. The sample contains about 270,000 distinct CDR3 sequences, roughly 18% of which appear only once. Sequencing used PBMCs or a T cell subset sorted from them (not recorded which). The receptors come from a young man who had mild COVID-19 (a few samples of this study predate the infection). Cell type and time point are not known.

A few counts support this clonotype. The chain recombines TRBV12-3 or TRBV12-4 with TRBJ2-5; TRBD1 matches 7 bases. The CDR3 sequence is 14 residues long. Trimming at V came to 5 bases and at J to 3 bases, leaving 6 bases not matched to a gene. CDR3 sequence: CASSPDRVEETQYF. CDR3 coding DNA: TGTGCCAGCAGTCCAGACAGGGTCGAAGAGACCCAGTACTTC.

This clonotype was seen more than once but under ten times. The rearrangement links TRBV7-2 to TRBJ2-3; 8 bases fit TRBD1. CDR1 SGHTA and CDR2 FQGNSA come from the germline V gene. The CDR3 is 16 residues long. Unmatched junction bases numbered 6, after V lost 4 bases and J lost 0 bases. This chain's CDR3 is CASSSRTGISTDTQYF. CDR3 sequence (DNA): TGTGCCAGCAGCTCAAGGACAGGGATAAGCACAGATACGCAGTATTTT.

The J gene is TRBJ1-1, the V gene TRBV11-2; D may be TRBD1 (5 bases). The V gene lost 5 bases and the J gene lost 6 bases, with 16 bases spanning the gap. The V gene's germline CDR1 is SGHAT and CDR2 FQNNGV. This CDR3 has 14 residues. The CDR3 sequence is CASSGGRKGAEAFF. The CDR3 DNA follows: TGTGCCAGCAGCGGGGGTCGGAAAGGAGCTGAAGCTTTCTTT.

CDR3 DNA sequence: TGTGCCAGCAGGGTAGCAGGGGGTCCCACAGATACGCAGTATTTT. Translated, it gives CASRVAGGPTDTQYF. The gene calls are TRBV28 and TRBJ2-3, with TRBD1 matching 7 bases. Losses at the gene ends were 6 bases for V and 2 bases for J; bases not matched to a gene: 8. CDR1 MDHEN and CDR2 SYDVKM come from the germline V gene. The CDR3 has 15 amino acids.

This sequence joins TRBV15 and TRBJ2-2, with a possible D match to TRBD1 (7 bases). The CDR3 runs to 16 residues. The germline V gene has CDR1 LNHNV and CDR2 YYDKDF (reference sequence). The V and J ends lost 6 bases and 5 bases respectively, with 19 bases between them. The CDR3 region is CATRLGGGAWTGELFF. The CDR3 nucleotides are TGTGCCACCAGACTTGGAGGGGGCGCCTGGACCGGGGAGCTGTTTTTT.

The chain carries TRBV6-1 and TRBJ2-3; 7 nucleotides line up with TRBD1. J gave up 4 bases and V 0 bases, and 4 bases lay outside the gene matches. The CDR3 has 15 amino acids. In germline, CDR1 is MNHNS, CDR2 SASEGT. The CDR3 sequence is CASSEAHRGPDTQYF. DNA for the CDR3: TGTGCCAGCAGTGAAGCACACAGGGGCCCAGATACGCAGTATTTT.

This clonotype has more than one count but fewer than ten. The CDR3: CSARDGAGGLYEQYF. The CDR3 DNA reads TGCAGTGCTAGAGACGGGGCAGGGGGCCTCTACGAGCAGTACTTC. V is TRBV20-1 and J is TRBJ2-7; the match to TRBD1 covers 8 bases. Trimming cost V 0 bases and J 3 bases; bases outside gene matches: 7. Germline CDR1 and CDR2: DFQATT and SNEGSKA (reference sequence). The CDR3 length is 15 residues.

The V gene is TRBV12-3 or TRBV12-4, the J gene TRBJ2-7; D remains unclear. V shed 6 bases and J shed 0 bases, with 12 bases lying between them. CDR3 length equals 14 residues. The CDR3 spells CASSPHRTSYEQYF. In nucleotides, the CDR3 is TGTGCCAGCAGCCCCCACCGGACCTCCTACGAGCAGTACTTC.

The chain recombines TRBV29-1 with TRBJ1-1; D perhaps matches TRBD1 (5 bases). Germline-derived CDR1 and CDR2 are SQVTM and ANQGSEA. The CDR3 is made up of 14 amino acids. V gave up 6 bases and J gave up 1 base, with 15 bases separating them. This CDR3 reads CSVVGVISNTEAFF. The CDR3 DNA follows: TGCAGCGTCGTAGGGGTCATATCGAACACTGAAGCTTTCTTT.

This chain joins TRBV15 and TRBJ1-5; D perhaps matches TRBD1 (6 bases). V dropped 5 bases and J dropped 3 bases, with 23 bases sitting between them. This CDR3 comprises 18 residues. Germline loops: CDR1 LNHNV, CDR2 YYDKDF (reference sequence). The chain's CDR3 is CATSGETGALGNNQPQHF. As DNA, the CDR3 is TGTGCCACCAGCGGTGAGACAGGAGCCTTAGGGAACAATCAGCCCCAGCATTTT.

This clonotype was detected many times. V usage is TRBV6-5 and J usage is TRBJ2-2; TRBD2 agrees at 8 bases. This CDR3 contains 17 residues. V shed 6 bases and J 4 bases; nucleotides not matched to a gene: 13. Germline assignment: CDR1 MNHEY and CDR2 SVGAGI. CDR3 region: CASSRPIGGGSTGELFF. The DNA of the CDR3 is TGTGCCAGCAGCCGGCCGATCGGGGGGGGATCCACCGGGGAGCTGTTTTTT.

CDR3: CSASRGVDTEAFF. The CDR3 DNA reads TGCAGTGCGAGTCGGGGGGTGGACACTGAAGCTTTCTTT. The chain carries TRBV20-1 and TRBJ1-1, with D possibly matching TRBD1 (5 bases). CDR1 DFQATT and CDR2 SNEGSKA come from the germline V gene (reference sequence). The CDR3 has 13 residues. Trimming stripped 6 bases from V and 3 bases from J, with 14 bases between.

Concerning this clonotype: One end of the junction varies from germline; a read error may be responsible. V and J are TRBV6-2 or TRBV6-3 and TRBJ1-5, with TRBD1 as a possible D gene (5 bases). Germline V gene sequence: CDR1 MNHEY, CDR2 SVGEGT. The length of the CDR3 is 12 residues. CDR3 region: CASSYVEGPPHF. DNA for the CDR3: TGTGCCAGCAGTTACGTGGAGGGGCCCCCGCATTTT.

This CDR3 reads CASSLGQGAGGELFF. CDR3 sequence (DNA): TGCGCCAGCAGCTTGGGACAGGGGGCCGGCGGGGAGCTGTTTTTT. The chain employs TRBV5-1 and TRBJ2-2; the match to TRBD1 covers 10 bases. The CDR3 contains 15 residues. V gave up 0 bases and J gave up 7 bases; unmatched junction bases: 3. The germline CDR1 and CDR2 sequences are SGHRS and YFSETQ.

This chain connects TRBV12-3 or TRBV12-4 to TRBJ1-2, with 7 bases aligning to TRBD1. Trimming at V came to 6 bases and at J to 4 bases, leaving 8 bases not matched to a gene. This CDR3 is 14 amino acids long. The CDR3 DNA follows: TGTGCCAGCAGACTCCGACAGGGACTCTATGGCTACACCTTC. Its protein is CASRLRQGLYGYTF.

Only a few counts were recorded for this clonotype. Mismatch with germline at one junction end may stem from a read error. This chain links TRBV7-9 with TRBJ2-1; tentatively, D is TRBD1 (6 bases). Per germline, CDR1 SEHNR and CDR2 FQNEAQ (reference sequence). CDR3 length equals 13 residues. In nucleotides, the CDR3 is TGTGCCAACAGCTTAGGGGGAGACAATGAGCAGTTCTTC. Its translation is CANSLGGDNEQFF.

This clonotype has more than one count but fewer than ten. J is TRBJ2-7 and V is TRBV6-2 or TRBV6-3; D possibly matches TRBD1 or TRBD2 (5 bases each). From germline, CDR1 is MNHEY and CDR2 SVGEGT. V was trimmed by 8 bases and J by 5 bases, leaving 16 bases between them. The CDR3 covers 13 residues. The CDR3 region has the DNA TGTGCCAGCGCTGGGGACCCCCTCGACGAGCAGTACGTC. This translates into CASAGDPLDEQYV.